This paragraph covers one T cell receptor (beta chain) sequence. Its antigen remains unidentified. Within the sample, other DNA sequences also encode this same CDR3. Profiled with immunoSEQ multiplex PCR; TCRdb holds only in-frame clones, not every one. There are 80,000 to 100,000 clones in the sample; roughly 89% occur only once, and under 0.8% lies in the top ten. The sample belongs to a study of OX40 agonist ivuxolimab in advanced cancers. CDR3 length: 13 residues. Germline V gene lookup returns CDR1 GTSNPN and CDR2 SVGIG (reference sequence). V was shortened by 0 bases and J by 6 bases, with 12 bases between the two germline ends. Study outcomes and limitations: The study did not work out the antigen specificity of the expanded peripheral T cells. Low normalized T-cell clonal expansion was additionally recorded for some nonresponders.

The material was CD4+ or CD8+ T cells sorted from blood, obtained in a trial of the OX40 agonist ivuxolimab. The chain combines TRBV30 with TRBJ2-7; D gene uncertain. The TCR comes from an adult with an advanced solid tumor such as melanoma, head and neck, liver or kidney cancer. The CDR3 spells CAWSVRTAGEQYF. As DNA, the CDR3 is TGTGCCTGGAGTGTAAGGACGGCCGGCGAGCAGTACTTC.